Each of the 10 T cell receptor beta chains below was sequenced from the same sample in a study of beta chain features in type 1 diabetes. The investigators reverse transcribed all of the isolated RNA, so they sequenced expressed TCRB transcripts. Sequencing used immunoSEQ multiplex PCR; TCRdb keeps in-frame clones, though not all of them. The data show about 470,000 clones, roughly 31% seen once. The sequenced sample was naive CD4+ T cells from blood. These receptors were collected from a man aged 18 to 30 in good health.

The rearrangement links TRBV30 to TRBJ2-3, with a weak D call TRBD2 (5 bases). CDR1 and CDR2 from the germline V gene are GTSNPN and SVGIG (reference sequence). Trimming removed 2 bases at V and 0 bases at J, with 12 bases between. The CDR3 is 15 residues long. Written as DNA, the CDR3 is TGTGCCTGGAGTCCGTGGGAGACTAGCACAGATACGCAGTATTTT. Residues: CAWSPWETSTDTQYF.

The genes are TRBV2 and TRBJ2-4; TRBD2 agrees at 7 bases. This CDR3 contains 14 residues. The ends lost 2 bases at V and 7 bases at J; junction bases unmatched: 5. Germline CDR1 SNHLY, CDR2 FYNNEI. The CDR3 sequence is CASSEYREANIQYF. CDR3 DNA: TGTGCCAGCAGTGAATATCGGGAGGCTAACATTCAGTACTTC.

The V gene is TRBV14, the J gene TRBJ2-7, with D possibly being TRBD2 (5 bases). CDR1 is SGHDN and CDR2 is FVKESK in the germline V gene. CDR3 length equals 17 residues. The V gene lost 2 bases and the J gene lost 3 bases, with 20 bases spanning the gap. The CDR3 here is CASSQLDRRVLGYEQYF. In nucleotides, the CDR3 is TGTGCCAGCAGCCAACTAGACCGGCGGGTCCTCGGCTACGAGCAGTACTTC.

The chain is built from TRBV28 and TRBJ2-1; D perhaps matches TRBD1 (5 bases). Germline V gene data show CDR1 as MDHEN and CDR2 as SYDVKM. The CDR3 totals 12 residues. V was trimmed by 6 bases and J by 5 bases, leaving 8 bases between them. The CDR3 DNA reads as TGTGCCAGCAGCCGGACACACAATGAGCAGTTCTTC. As protein: CASSRTHNEQFF.

The V call is TRBV6-5, the J call TRBJ2-7, with D possibly TRBD1 on 6 matching bases. CDR3 length: 15 amino acids. The germline V and J ends were trimmed by 2 bases and 5 bases, with 16 bases remaining between them. Per the germline V gene, CDR1 is MNHEY and CDR2 is SVGAGI. The CDR3 loop reads CASSYGGYLSHEQYF. The CDR3 DNA sequence: TGTGCCAGCAGTTACGGGGGCTACTTGAGCCACGAGCAGTACTTC.

V usage is TRBV10-3 and J usage is TRBJ2-6; D call uncertain. V was clipped by 6 bases and J by 4 bases, with 7 bases between them. The CDR3 runs 13 residues. Germline values: CDR1 ENHRY, CDR2 SYGVKD. Here the CDR3 DNA reads TGTGCCATCAGCGCGGCCGGGGCCAACGTCCTGACTTTC. This translates into CAISAAGANVLTF.

The chain employs TRBV7-2 and TRBJ1-2, with D possibly TRBD1 on 6 matching bases. Deletions cut 1 base from V and 8 bases from J, with 11 bases between. This CDR3 is 13 amino acids long. CDR1 SGHTA and CDR2 FQGNSA come from the germline V gene. The CDR3 is CASSLVQGGGYTF. Here the CDR3 DNA reads TGTGCCAGCAGCTTAGTACAGGGTGGCGGCTACACCTTC.

V usage is TRBV18 and J usage is TRBJ2-2; perhaps TRBD2 as D (6 bases). Germline assignment: CDR1 KGHSH and CDR2 LQKENI. Trimming cost V 3 bases and J 1 base, with 6 bases left between them. The CDR3 extends over 14 amino acids. CDR3 in DNA: TGTGCCAGCTCACCGACTAGGAACACCGGGGAGCTGTTTTTT. This translates into CASSPTRNTGELFF.

This sequence joins TRBV29-1 and TRBJ2-7; D may be TRBD2 (6 bases). V was shortened by 3 bases and J by 6 bases, with 15 bases between the two germline ends. CDR1 is SQVTM, CDR2 ANQGSEA, per germline. The CDR3 contains 13 residues. The CDR3 region has the DNA TGCAGCGTTGAGAGACTTGGGGGGAGCGAGCAGTACTTC. Translating gives CSVERLGGSEQYF.

This chain joins TRBV29-1 and TRBJ2-5; D is tentatively TRBD1 or TRBD2 (5 bases each). There are 13 residues in the CDR3. V dropped 7 bases and J dropped 5 bases, with 17 bases sitting between them. The germline CDR1 and CDR2 sequences are SQVTM and ANQGSEA. CDR3 nucleotides: TGCAGCGGCGATGGGGGAATCGGCGAGACCCAGTACTTC. Its protein is CSGDGGIGETQYF.